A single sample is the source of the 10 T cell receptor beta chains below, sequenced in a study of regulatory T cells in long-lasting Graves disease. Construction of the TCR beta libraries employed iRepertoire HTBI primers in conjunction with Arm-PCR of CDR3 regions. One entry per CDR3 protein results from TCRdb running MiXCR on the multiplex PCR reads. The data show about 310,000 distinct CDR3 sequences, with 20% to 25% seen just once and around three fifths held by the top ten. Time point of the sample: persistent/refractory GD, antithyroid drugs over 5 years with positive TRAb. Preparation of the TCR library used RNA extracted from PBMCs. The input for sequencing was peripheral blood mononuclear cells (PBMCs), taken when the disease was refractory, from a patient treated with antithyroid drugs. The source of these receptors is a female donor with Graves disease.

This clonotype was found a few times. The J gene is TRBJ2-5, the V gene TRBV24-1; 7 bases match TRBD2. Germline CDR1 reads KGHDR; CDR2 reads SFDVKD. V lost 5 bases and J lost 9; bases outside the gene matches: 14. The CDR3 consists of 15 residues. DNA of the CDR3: TGTGCCACCAGTGGGCCGGGGGGACGACATGGGGCCCAGTACTTC. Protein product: CATSGPGGRHGAQYF.

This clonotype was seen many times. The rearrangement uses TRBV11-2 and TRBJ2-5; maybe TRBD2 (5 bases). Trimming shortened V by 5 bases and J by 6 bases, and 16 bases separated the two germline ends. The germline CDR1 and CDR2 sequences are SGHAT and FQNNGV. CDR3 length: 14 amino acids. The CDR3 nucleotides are TGTGCCAGCAGCGAAGCACGGGGTAAAAAGACCCAGTACTTC. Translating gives CASSEARGKKTQYF.

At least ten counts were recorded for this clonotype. The CDR3 here is CASSSEGLTGETQYF. As DNA, the CDR3 is TGTGCCAGCAGTTCCGAGGGGCTGACGGGGGAGACCCAGTACTTC. The chain employs TRBV27 and TRBJ2-5; D is tentatively TRBD1 or TRBD2 (5 bases each). The V end was cut by 4 bases, the J end by 5 bases, with 17 bases between. Germline values: CDR1 MNHEY, CDR2 SMNVEV (reference sequence). This CDR3 spans 15 amino acids.

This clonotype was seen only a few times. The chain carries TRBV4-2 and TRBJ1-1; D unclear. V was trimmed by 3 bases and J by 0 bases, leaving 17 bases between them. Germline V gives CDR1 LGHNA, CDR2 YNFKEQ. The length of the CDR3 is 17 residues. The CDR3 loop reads CASSHTWPGSLNTEAFF. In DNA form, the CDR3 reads TGTGCCAGCAGCCACACCTGGCCAGGCAGTCTGAACACTGAAGCTTTCTTT.

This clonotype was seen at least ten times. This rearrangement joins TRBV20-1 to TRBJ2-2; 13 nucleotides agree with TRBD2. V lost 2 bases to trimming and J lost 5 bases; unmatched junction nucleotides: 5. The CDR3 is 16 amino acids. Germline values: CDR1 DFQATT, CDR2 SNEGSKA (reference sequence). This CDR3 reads CSARSGLAGDTGELFF. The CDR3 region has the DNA TGCAGTGCTAGATCCGGACTAGCGGGAGATACCGGGGAGCTGTTTTTT.

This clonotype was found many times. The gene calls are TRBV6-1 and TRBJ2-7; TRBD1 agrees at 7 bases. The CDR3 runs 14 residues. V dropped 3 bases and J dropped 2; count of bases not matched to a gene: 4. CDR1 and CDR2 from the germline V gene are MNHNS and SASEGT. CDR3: CASSDPGQTYEQYF. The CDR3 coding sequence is TGTGCCAGCAGTGACCCGGGACAGACCTACGAGCAGTACTTC.

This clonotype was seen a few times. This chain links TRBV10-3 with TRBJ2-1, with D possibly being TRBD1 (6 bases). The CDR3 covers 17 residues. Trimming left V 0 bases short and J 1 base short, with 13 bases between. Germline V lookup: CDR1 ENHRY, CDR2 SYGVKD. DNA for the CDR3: TGTGCCATCAGTGAGTCAGGGCTCCAGGGGTCCTACAATGAGCAGTTCTTC. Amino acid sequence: CAISESGLQGSYNEQFF.

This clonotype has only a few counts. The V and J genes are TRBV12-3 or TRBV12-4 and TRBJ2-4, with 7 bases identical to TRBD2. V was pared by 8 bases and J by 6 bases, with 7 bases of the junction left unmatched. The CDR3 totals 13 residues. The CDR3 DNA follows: TGTGCCAGCGCTAGGGGAGGGGCAAACATTCAGTACTTC. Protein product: CASARGGANIQYF.

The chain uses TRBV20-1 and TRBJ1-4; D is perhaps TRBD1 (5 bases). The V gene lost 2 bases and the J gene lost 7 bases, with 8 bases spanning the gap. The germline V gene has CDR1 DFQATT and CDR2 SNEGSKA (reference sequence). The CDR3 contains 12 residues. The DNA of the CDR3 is TGCAGTGCTAGAATCGGGGGTGAAAAACTGTTTTTT. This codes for CSARIGGEKLFF.

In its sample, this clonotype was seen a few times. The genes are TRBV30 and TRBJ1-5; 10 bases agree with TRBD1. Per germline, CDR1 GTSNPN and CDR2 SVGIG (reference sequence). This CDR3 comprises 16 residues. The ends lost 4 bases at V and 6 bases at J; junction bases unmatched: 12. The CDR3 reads CAWNEGDRGLSQPQHF. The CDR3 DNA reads TGTGCCTGGAATGAAGGGGACAGGGGTCTGAGTCAGCCCCAGCATTTT.